This T cell receptor beta chain emerged from a study of T cell repertoires in cytomegalovirus infection (dated by TCRdb to about 2019). Background on the whole study: Donor HLA type was relevant to the analysis, as public TCR beta signatures indicated carriage of CMV infection together with the matching HLA type. Study-level results and caveats: The ex vivo response was dominated by HLA-C-restricted CMV-specific TCR beta clonotypes, which also provided the single most frequent clonotype in two of eight donors. In both this cohort and an independent cohort of some 380 donors, the cumulative frequency of public TCR beta family members distinguished carriers of CMV infection plus the relevant HLA type.

The CDR3 runs 14 residues from the cysteine to the phenylalanine. The sequence is cut down to CDR3 DNA, 42 bases in frame from base 1. According to the germline V gene (reference sequence), CDR1 reads LNHDA and CDR2 reads SQIVND. V gives up 10 bases and J gives up 0 bases, and the segment between their germline ends measures 16 bases. This sample was sequenced with an Illumina HiSeq 1500. TCRdb reworked the public reads: Q25 trimming with fastp, MiXCR clone assembly, productive beta chains retained. All rows with the same CDR3 protein become a single entry with the most common DNA and genes. The sample yields some 97,000 distinct CDR3 sequences; more than 20% were counted once. The ten largest clones add up to 30% to 40% of the sample. In its sample, this clonotype was seen a few times. The antigen it binds to is not known. It has no much larger one-base neighbor in the sample; base qualities were not kept.

This receptor chain uses TRBV19 and TRBJ2-7; the D gene is not confidently resolved. Sequencing input: CD8+ T cells from PBMCs. The receptor was derived from a human donor in good health (CMV status not recorded). Some clones in this sample may be carry-over from other donors' samples. The DNA sequence is given as TGTGCCACCGGAGACACGTTCGACTCCTACGAGCAGTACTTC. Translated, it reads CATGDTFDSYEQYF. The full variable domain, completed from the reference TRBV19 and TRBJ2-7 proteins outside the CDR3, reads DGGITQSPKYLFRKEGQNVTLSCEQNLNHDAMYWYRQDPGQGLRLIYYSQIVNDFQKGDIAEGYSVSREKKESFPLTVTSAQKNPTAFYLCATGDTFDSYEQYFGPGTRLTVT.